This T cell receptor (beta chain) was sequenced for a study of blood T cell repertoires in COVID-19. Study context: COVID-19 samples from acute and convalescent phases originated in the United States, Italy and Spain. PBMCs, B-cell-depleted T cells, or T cells provided the cDNA or gDNA that made up the material.

Authors' methods: Nucleated cell counts were estimated from reference gene primer amplification. Method: immunoSEQ multiplex PCR; TCRdb's copy keeps in-frame clones and lacks some. That table supplies the V and J calls and clone size; D and trimming were determined from the DNA. The sample includes roughly 380,000 clones, around 91% of them seen just once. Patients of the Seattle cohort, enrolled during active infection, were followed longitudinally. The receptor was isolated from a woman aged 40 to 49 with COVID-19, enrolled during active disease. Sequenced material: peripheral blood.

Here the CDR3 DNA reads TGTGCCAGCAGCCAGGACAGGGTAAAACTGTTTTTT. Residues: CASSQDRVKLFF. The V gene is TRBV9, the J gene TRBJ1-4; the match to TRBD1 covers 8 bases. Germline values: CDR1 SGDLS, CDR2 YYNGEE. V gave up 4 bases and J gave up 10 bases; unmatched junction bases: 3. The CDR3 has 12 amino acids.